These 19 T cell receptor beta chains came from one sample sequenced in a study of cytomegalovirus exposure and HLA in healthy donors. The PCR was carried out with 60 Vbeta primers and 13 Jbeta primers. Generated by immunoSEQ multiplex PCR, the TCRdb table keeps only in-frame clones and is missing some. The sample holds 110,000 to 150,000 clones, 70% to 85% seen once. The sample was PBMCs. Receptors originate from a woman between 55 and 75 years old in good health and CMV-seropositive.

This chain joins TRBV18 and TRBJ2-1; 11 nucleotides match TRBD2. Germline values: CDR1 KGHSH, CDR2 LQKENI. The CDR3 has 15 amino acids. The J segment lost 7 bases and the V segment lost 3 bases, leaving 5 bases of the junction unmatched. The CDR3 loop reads CASSPKGLAVNEQFF. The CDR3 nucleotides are TGTGCCAGCTCACCGAAGGGACTAGCGGTTAATGAGCAGTTCTTC.

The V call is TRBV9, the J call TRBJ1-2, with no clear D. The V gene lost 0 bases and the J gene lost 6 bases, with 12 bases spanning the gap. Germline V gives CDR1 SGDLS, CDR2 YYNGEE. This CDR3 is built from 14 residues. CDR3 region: CASSVGGPRDGYTF. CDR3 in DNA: TGTGCCAGCAGCGTAGGTGGCCCCCGGGATGGCTACACCTTC.

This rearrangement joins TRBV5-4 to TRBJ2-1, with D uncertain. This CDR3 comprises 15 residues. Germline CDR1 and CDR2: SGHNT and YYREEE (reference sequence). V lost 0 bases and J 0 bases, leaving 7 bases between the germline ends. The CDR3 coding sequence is TGTGCCAGCAGCTTGGACACGGGCTCCTACAATGAGCAGTTCTTC. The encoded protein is CASSLDTGSYNEQFF.

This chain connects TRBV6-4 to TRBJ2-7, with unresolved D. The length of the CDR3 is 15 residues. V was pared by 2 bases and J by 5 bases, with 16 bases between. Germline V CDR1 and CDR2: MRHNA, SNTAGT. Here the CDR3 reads CASSDPPRFRDEQYF. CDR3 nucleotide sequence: TGTGCCAGCAGTGACCCCCCCCGGTTCCGGGACGAGCAGTACTTC.

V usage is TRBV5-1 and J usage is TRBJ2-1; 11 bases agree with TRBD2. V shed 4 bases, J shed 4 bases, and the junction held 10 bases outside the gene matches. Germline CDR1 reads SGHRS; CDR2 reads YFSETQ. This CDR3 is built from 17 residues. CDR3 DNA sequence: TGCGCCAGCAGCCTAGGGACTAGCGGAGGGGGTTACAATGAGCAGTTCTTC. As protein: CASSLGTSGGGYNEQFF.

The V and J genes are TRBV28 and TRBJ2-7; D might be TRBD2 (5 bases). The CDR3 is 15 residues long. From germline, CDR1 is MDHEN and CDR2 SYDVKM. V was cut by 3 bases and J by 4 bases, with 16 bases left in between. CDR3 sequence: CASSFERAGTYEQYF. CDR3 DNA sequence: TGTGCCAGCAGTTTCGAGAGGGCAGGCACGTACGAGCAGTACTTC.

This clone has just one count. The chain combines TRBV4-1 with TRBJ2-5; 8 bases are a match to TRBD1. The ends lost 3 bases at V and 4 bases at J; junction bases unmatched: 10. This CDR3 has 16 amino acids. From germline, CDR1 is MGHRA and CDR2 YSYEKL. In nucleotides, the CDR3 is TGCGCCAGCAGCCAGTTACAGGGGGGACGGGGAGAGACCCAGTACTTC. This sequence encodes CASSQLQGGRGETQYF.

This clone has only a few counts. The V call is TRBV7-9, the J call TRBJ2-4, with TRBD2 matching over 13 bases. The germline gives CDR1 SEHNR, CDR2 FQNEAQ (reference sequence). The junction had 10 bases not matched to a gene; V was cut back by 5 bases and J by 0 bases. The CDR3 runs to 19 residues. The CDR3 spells CASSPRLAGGRLAKNIQYF. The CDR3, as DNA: TGTGCCAGCAGCCCGAGACTAGCGGGAGGCCGTCTAGCCAAAAACATTCAGTACTTC.

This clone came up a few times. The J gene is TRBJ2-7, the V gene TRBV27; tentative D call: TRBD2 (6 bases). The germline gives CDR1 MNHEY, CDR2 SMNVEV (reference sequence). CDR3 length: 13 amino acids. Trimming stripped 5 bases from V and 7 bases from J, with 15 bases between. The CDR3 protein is CASSLTGSDEQYF. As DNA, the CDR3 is TGTGCCAGCAGTCTTACCGGGAGTGATGAGCAGTACTTC.

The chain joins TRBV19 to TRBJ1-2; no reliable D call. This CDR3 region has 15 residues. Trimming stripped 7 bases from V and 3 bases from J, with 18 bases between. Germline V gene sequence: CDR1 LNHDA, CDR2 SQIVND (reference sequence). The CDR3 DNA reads TGTGCCAGTATTCCCCGCCGGGAAAGAGACTATGGCTACACCTTC. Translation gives CASIPRRERDYGYTF.

CDR3 region: CSVASGTSTDTQYF. For the CDR3, the DNA is TGCAGCGTTGCTAGCGGAACCAGCACAGATACGCAGTATTTT. V and J are TRBV29-1 and TRBJ2-3; 7 bases agree with TRBD2. Germline V gene data show CDR1 as SQVTM and CDR2 as ANQGSEA. The CDR3 extends over 14 amino acids. The V gene end was trimmed by 4 bases and the J gene end by 0 bases; junction bases not matched to a gene: 4.

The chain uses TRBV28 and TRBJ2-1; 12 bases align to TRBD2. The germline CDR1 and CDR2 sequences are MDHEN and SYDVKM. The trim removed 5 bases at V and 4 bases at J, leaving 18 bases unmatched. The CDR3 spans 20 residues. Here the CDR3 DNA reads TGTGCCAGCAGTCTCGTAGGTGCTAGCGGGAGGGGAGGAGGGTACAATGAGCAGTTCTTC. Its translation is CASSLVGASGRGGGYNEQFF. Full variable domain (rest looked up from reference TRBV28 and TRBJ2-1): DVKVTQSSRYLVKRTGEKVFLECVQDMDHENMFWYRQDPGLGLRLIYFSYDVKMKEKGDIPEGYSVSREKKERFSLILESASTNQTSMYLCASSLVGASGRGGGYNEQFFGPGTRLTVL.

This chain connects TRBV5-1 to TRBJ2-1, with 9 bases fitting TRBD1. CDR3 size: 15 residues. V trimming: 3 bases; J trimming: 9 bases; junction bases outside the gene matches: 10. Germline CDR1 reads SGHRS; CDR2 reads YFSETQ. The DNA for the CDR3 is TGCGCCAGCAGCTCTCCGGGACAGGGCATTTTTGAGCAGTTCTTC. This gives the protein CASSSPGQGIFEQFF.

The CDR3 loop reads CAWSEQGVGYTF. The CDR3 bases are TGTGCCTGGAGTGAACAGGGGGTTGGCTACACCTTC. The chain combines TRBV30 with TRBJ1-2, with 8 bases lining up with TRBD1. V trimming: 1 base; J trimming: 7 bases; junction bases outside the gene matches: 2. The germline V gene encodes CDR1 GTSNPN and CDR2 SVGIG (reference sequence). There are 12 residues in the CDR3.

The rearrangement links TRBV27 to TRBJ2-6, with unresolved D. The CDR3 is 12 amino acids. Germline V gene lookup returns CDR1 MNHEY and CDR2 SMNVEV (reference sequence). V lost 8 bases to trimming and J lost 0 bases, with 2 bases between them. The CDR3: CASRSGANVLTF. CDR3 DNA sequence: TGTGCCAGCCGCTCTGGGGCCAACGTCCTGACTTTC.

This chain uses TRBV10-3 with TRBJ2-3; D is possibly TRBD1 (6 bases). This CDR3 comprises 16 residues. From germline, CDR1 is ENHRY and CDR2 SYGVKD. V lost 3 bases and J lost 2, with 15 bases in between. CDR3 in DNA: TGTGCCATCAGTGACTGGGGACACGGGGACACAGATACGCAGTATTTT. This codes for CAISDWGHGDTDTQYF.

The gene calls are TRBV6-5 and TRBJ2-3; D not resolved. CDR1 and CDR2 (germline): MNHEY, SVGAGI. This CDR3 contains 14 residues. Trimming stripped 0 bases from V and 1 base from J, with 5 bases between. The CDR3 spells CASSYSQGTDTQYF. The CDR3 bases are TGTGCCAGCAGTTACTCGCAGGGCACAGATACGCAGTATTTT.

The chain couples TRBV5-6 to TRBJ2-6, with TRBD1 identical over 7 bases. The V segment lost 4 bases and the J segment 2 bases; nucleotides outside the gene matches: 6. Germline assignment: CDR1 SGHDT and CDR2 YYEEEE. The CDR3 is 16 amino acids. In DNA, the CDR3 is TGTGCCAGCAGCCCTACAGGGGACCCTGGGGCCAACGTCCTGACTTTC. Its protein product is CASSPTGDPGANVLTF.

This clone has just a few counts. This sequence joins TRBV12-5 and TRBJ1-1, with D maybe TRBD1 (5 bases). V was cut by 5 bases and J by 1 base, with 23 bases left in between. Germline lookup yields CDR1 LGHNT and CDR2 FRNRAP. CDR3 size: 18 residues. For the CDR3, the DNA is TGTGCTAGTGGTCTTGCCCTTGGGCAACCGACAGCGAACACTGAAGCTTTCTTT. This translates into CASGLALGQPTANTEAFF.